Sequencing of this TCR beta chain was carried out in a study of T-cell reconstitution after alpha-beta-depleted transplantation in children. Germline CDR1 is DFQATT and CDR2 is SNEGSKA (reference sequence). V was pared by 0 bases and J by 1 base, with 7 bases between. This CDR3 is 13 amino acids long. This clonotype was counted at least ten times. Its antigen remains unknown. Points from the study as a whole: Newly produced T cells mostly provided counts and TCRbeta diversity after one year, as hyperexpanded clones declined. After transplant, at about two months, alpha-beta T cells were reportedly derived from several hundred expanded graft clones. Some patients showed high day-60 TCRbeta diversity, which derived from surviving recipient T cells and thymic progenitors.

During its preparation, the TCRbeta library received unique molecular identifiers. TCRdb re-derived calls from the PCR reads in MiXCR, one entry per CDR3 protein. The data hold more than 400,000 distinct CDR3 sequences, with roughly 44% observed a single time. The rearrangement links TRBV20-1 to TRBJ2-7; D is ambiguous. The sample here was PBMCs, taken before TCRalphabeta/CD19-depleted stem cell transplant. This TCR derives from a girl between 2 and 10 years old with aplastic anemia, due to receive a stem cell transplant. The CDR3 nucleotides are TGCAGTGCTAGAGAGCCCGTTTCCTACGAGCAGTACTTC. Translated: CSAREPVSYEQYF.